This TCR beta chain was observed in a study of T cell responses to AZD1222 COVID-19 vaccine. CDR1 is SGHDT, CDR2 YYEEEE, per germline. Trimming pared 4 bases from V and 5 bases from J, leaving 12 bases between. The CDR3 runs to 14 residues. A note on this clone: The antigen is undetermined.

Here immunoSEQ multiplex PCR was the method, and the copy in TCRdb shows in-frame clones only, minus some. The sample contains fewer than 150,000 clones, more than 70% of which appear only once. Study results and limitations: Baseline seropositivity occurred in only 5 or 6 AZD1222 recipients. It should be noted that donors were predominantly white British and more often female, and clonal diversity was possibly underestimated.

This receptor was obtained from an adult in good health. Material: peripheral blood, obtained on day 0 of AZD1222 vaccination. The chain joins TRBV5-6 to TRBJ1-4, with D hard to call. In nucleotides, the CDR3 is TGTGCCAGCAGCAGCCGCGGTGGAAATGAAAAACTGTTTTTT. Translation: CASSSRGGNEKLFF.